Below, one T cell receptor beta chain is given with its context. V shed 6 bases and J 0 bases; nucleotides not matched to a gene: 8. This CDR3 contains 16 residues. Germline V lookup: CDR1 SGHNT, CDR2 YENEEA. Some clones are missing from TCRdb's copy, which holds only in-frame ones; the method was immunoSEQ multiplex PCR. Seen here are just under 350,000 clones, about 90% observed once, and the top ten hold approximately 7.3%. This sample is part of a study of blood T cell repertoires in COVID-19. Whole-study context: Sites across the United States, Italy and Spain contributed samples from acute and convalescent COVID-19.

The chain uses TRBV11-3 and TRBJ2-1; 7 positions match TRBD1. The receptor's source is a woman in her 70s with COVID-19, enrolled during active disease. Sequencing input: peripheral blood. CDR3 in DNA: TGTGCCAGCAGTCCCGGGACAGCCAGCTCCTACAATGAGCAGTTCTTC. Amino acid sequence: CASSPGTASSYNEQFF.